A selection of T cell receptor beta chains follows, all from one sample in a study of blood T cell repertoires in COVID-19. Libraries were prepared by immunoSEQ multiplex PCR; TCRdb keeps only in-frame clonotypes and omits some of them. The sample has 240,000 or so clones, about four fifths seen once. Sample: peripheral blood. These receptors were obtained from a woman older than 75 with COVID-19, enrolled during active disease. CDR3s include the opening cysteine and the closing phenylalanine or tryptophan. Some rows mark clone size as missing; the rest say once, few, many or name a class of expanded clone.

TRBJ1-2 . TRBV27 CASPLTRRGYTF
TRBJ1-2 . TRBV12-3/TRBV12-4 CASGILGTGGYTF
TRBJ2-1 . TRBV6-5 CASSYGSGGADEQFF
TRBJ1-3 . TRBV10-3 CAISGWDRAGNTIYF
TRBJ2-1 . TRBV6-4 CASGEAGGPTDNEQFF
TRBJ1-1 . TRBV7-9 CASSLAGRVGFF
TRBJ2-3 . TRBV6-5 CASRDGVPDTQYF
TRBJ2-7 . TRBV7-8 CASSPNLQGTRNEQYF
TRBJ1-4 . TRBV6-5 CASSRDGLNEKLFF
TRBJ2-5 once TRBV2 CASNRQGVGEETQYF
TRBJ1-1 . TRBV9 CASSQGQGETEAFF
TRBJ1-1 . TRBV15 CATTPGQGRGTEAFF
TRBJ1-1 . TRBV12-3/TRBV12-4 CASSLRMNTEAFF
TRBJ2-7 . TRBV2 CASRGSSSPISEQYF
TRBJ2-1 . TRBV5-4 CASSSKRRLAGEEQFF
TRBJ1-2 . TRBV3-1/TRBV3-2 CASSQDSTGGYTF
TRBJ2-5 . TRBV20-1 CSASSSGRETQYF
TRBJ2-1 . TRBV11-3 CASSSGQSSYNEQFF
TRBJ1-5 . TRBV28 CASSGDSYQPQHF
TRBJ1-5 . TRBV19 CASSLTDYSNQPQHF
TRBJ1-4 . TRBV7-9 CASSPHSSTGEKLFF
TRBJ1-2 once TRBV12-3/TRBV12-4 CASSRDRNYGYTF
TRBJ1-6 . TRBV27 CASSSGTGGSPLHF
TRBJ1-1 . TRBV30 CAWSALSEAFF
TRBJ2-7 few TRBV7-8 CASSLEQGTPYEQYF
TRBJ1-2 . TRBV27 CASSLQGPRYGYTF
TRBJ1-5 . TRBV6-5 CASSRTGNQPQHF
TRBJ1-6 . TRBV13 CASSLGHSSYNSPLHF
TRBJ2-4 . TRBV15 CATSRDRYIQYF
TRBJ1-3 . TRBV7-6 CASSPQGPPGNTIYF